One and the same sample provided the 4 T cell receptor beta chains below, sequenced in a study of vaccination and CD4 T cells after COVID-19. Scientists ran DNA taken from cultured CD4+ T cells through the Oncomine TCR Beta short-read assay for sequencing. TCRdb re-derived calls from the PCR reads in MiXCR, one entry per CDR3 protein. Of some 13,000 distinct CDR3 sequences in the sample, under 35% were seen once. No antigen has been identified for these receptors. Regarding treatment: roughly ten-day PBMC culture with coronavirus spike peptide pools or control peptides (ViraFEST assay). Here the sequenced sample was CD4+ T cells from blood, cultured in vitro, taken after SARS-CoV-2 vaccination. The receptors derive from a human donor who had recovered from COVID-19.

V is TRBV19 and J is TRBJ1-1; 9 bases map to TRBD1. V lost 2 bases, J lost 1 base, and 8 bases stayed unmatched. Looked up from germline, CDR1 is LNHDA and CDR2 is SQIVND (reference sequence). The CDR3 totals 17 residues. The CDR3 sequence is CASSINSGTGRNTEAFF. CDR3 sequence (DNA): TGTGCCAGTAGTATAAACTCCGGGACAGGGAGGAACACTGAAGCTTTCTTT.

This chain links TRBV7-8 with TRBJ2-2, with 11 bases that match TRBD2. With 5 bases clipped from V and 6 bases from J, the junction kept 11 bases outside the gene matches. Per germline, CDR1 SGHVS and CDR2 FQNEAQ. The CDR3 extends over 17 amino acids. This CDR3 is CASSGGVGLAVAGELFF. The CDR3, as DNA: TGTGCCAGCAGCGGAGGCGTGGGACTAGCGGTGGCCGGGGAGCTGTTTTTT.

This clonotype was counted a few times. The V gene is TRBV6-1, the J gene TRBJ2-3; TRBD2 matches at 7 bases. CDR1 and CDR2 from the germline V gene are MNHNS and SASEGT. Trimming removed 7 bases from V and 8 bases from J; junction bases left unmatched: 18. The CDR3 length is 16 residues. The CDR3 here is CASTLRGGSPGGTQYF. The CDR3 nucleotides are TGTGCCAGCACCCTACGGGGCGGGAGCCCGGGTGGTACGCAGTATTTT.

This clonotype was observed a few times. The J gene is TRBJ1-1, the V gene TRBV7-9; D uncertain. The CDR3 spans 12 residues. Germline CDR1 reads SEHNR; CDR2 reads FQNEAQ (reference sequence). The germline V and J ends were trimmed by 2 bases and 10 bases, with 11 bases remaining between them. For the CDR3, the DNA is TGTGCCAGCAGCTTATATACTGGAGGAGCTTTCTTT. Encoded protein: CASSLYTGGAFF.